These 32 T cell receptor beta chains were sequenced from one sample in a study of CD8+CD57+ T cells in acquired aplastic anemia. Template material for TCR beta VDJ and CDR3 profiling consisted of genomic DNA. TCRdb reprocessed the reads via MiXCR and lists one record per CDR3 protein. The sample consists of 180,000 or so distinct CDR3 sequences, 45% to 50% of them appearing once. Source material: sorted CD4+, CD8+, or CD8+CD57+ T cells (not recorded which) from PBMCs. The source is a human donor in good health.

The genes are TRBV13 and TRBJ2-3, with TRBD2 matching over 13 bases. Germline-derived CDR1 and CDR2 are PRHDT and FYEKMQ (reference sequence). V was pared by 5 bases and J by 4 bases, with 9 bases of the junction left unmatched. The CDR3 has 17 amino acids. The DNA for the CDR3 is TGTGCCAGCAGCCAAACTAGCGGGAGGGCCGGGGCAGATACGCAGTATTTT. Residues: CASSQTSGRAGADTQYF.

This clonotype came up many times. This chain uses TRBV20-1 with TRBJ2-1; 14 nucleotides match TRBD2. Germline CDR1 and CDR2: DFQATT and SNEGSKA (reference sequence). This CDR3 contains 14 residues. This chain's CDR3 is CSPRLAGGRNEQFF. The CDR3 DNA follows: TGCAGCCCGCGACTAGCGGGAGGGAGAAATGAGCAGTTCTTC.

V and J are TRBV19 and TRBJ2-1, with D unclear. The CDR3 spans 11 residues. Trimming cost V 5 bases and J 5 bases, with 4 bases left between them. Per germline, CDR1 LNHDA and CDR2 SQIVND (reference sequence). CDR3: CASSVNNEQFF. Written as DNA, the CDR3 is TGTGCCAGTAGTGTTAACAATGAGCAGTTCTTC.

This clonotype occurred many times. This chain joins TRBV5-5 and TRBJ2-1, with 7 bases matching TRBD2. Trimming at V came to 7 bases and at J to 7 bases, leaving 14 bases not matched to a gene. This CDR3 has 15 amino acids. Per germline, CDR1 SGHKS and CDR2 YYEKEE (reference sequence). CDR3 region: CASRRDGTTTNEQFF. CDR3 DNA: TGTGCCAGCCGTCGAGACGGGACTACTACGAATGAGCAGTTCTTC.

As for this clonotype: Just one base apart from a much larger clone, this may be a read error. The V call is TRBV12-3 or TRBV12-4, the J call TRBJ1-2; D unresolved. This CDR3 has 13 amino acids. V was cut by 4 bases and J by 4 bases, with 10 bases left in between. In DNA form, the CDR3 reads TGTGCCAGCAGTTCGGACGGAATCTATGGCTACACCTTC. Translated, it gives CASSSDGIYGYTF.

CDR3 DNA sequence: TGTGCCAGCAGCCACGGACTAGCGGGTGTCAACGAGCAGTACTTC. It encodes CASSHGLAGVNEQYF. The V call is TRBV14, the J call TRBJ2-7; 11 nucleotides align to TRBD2. Germline CDR1 and CDR2: SGHDN and FVKESK. Trimming removed 3 bases from V and 5 bases from J; junction bases left unmatched: 6. There are 15 residues in the CDR3.

This chain connects TRBV6-5 to TRBJ2-7; unclear D gene. CDR3 length: 15 residues. CDR1 MNHEY and CDR2 SVGAGI come from the germline V gene. The V end lost 2 bases, the J end lost 3 bases, and 14 bases lay between the germline ends. CDR3 coding DNA: TGTGCCAGCAGTTACACTCTAGGTCCCCTCTACGAGCAGTACTTC. Translating gives CASSYTLGPLYEQYF.

The DNA of the CDR3 is TGTGCCAGCCCGACAGGGGGCGAGTCTTTCGGGAGGGCATACAATGAGCAGTTCTTC. Translating gives CASPTGGESFGRAYNEQFF. The rearrangement joins TRBV11-1 to TRBJ2-1, with 10 bases that match TRBD1. Looked up from germline, CDR1 is SGHAT and CDR2 is FQDESV (reference sequence). V was clipped by 8 bases and J by 4 bases; unmatched bases: 20. This CDR3 contains 19 residues.

This clonotype was counted at least ten times. This chain uses TRBV19 with TRBJ1-2, with D tentatively TRBD1 (5 bases). CDR1 is LNHDA and CDR2 is SQIVND in the germline V gene (reference sequence). This CDR3 is 13 amino acids long. Trimming stripped 8 bases from V and 1 base from J, with 11 bases between. CDR3 sequence reads: CASSQGVNYGYTF. The CDR3 nucleotides are TGTGCCAGTTCCCAGGGAGTTAACTATGGCTACACCTTC.

J is TRBJ1-6 and V is TRBV15, with D unclear. This CDR3 has 15 amino acids. The V and J ends lost 0 bases and 4 bases respectively, with 7 bases between them. Per germline, CDR1 LNHNV and CDR2 YYDKDF (reference sequence). Here the CDR3 reads CATSRDNSYNSPLHF. Here the CDR3 DNA reads TGTGCCACCAGCAGAGATAATTCGTATAATTCACCCCTCCACTTT. Based on the CDR3 plus reference TRBV15 and TRBJ1-6, the full variable domain is DAMVIQNPRYQVTQFGKPVTLSCSQTLNHNVMYWYQQKSSQAPKLLFHYYDKDFNNEADTPDNFQSRRPNTSFCFLDIRSPGLGDTAMYLCATSRDNSYNSPLHFGNGTRLTVT.

The chain links TRBV15 to TRBJ2-7; TRBD2 agrees at 10 bases. Unmatched junction bases numbered 13, after V lost 10 bases and J lost 4 bases. This CDR3 contains 15 residues. Germline V gene lookup returns CDR1 LNHNV and CDR2 YYDKDF (reference sequence). CDR3 sequence reads: CAISRGLAGEYEQYF. CDR3 sequence (DNA): TGTGCCATTTCAAGAGGGCTAGCGGGAGAGTACGAGCAGTACTTC. The variable domain in full, with the rest retrieved from reference TRBV15 and TRBJ2-7, is DAMVIQNPRYQVTQFGKPVTLSCSQTLNHNVMYWYQQKSSQAPKLLFHYYDKDFNNEADTPDNFQSRRPNTSFCFLDIRSPGLGDTAMYLCAISRGLAGEYEQYFGPGTRLTVT.

This clonotype was seen ten or more times. The rearrangement joins TRBV19 to TRBJ1-1, with D possibly being TRBD1 (6 bases). This CDR3 comprises 14 residues. Trimming left V 4 bases short and J 1 base short, with 10 bases between. Germline V gene sequence: CDR1 LNHDA, CDR2 SQIVND (reference sequence). CDR3 protein: CASSKGHQNTEAFF. CDR3 DNA: TGTGCCAGTAGTAAGGGACACCAGAACACTGAAGCTTTCTTT.

The table lists this clonotype with many counts. The rearrangement joins TRBV5-3 to TRBJ2-6; 7 nucleotides align to TRBD2. TRBV5-3 is marked as an open reading frame, function uncertain. Trimming cost V 8 bases and J 0 bases; bases outside gene matches: 5. The CDR3 is 15 residues long. For the CDR3, the DNA is TGTGCCAGTTCTCGGGGGGACTCTGGGGCCAACGTCCTGACTTTC. Translation: CASSRGDSGANVLTF.

This clonotype was counted many times. V and J are TRBV7-9 and TRBJ1-2, with TRBD1 as a possible D gene (6 bases). Trimming pared 4 bases from V and 5 bases from J, leaving 20 bases between. Germline-derived CDR1 and CDR2 are SEHNR and FQNEAQ (reference sequence). The CDR3 spans 16 residues. CDR3 residues: CASSSSGQSRGYGYTF. In DNA form, the CDR3 reads TGTGCCAGCAGCTCCTCCGGACAGTCGAGGGGATATGGCTACACCTTC.

V is TRBV2 and J is TRBJ1-1; D may be TRBD1 (5 bases). CDR3 size: 13 residues. The germline V and J ends were trimmed by 1 base and 8 bases, with 11 bases remaining between them. CDR1 is SNHLY, CDR2 FYNNEI, per germline. In nucleotides, the CDR3 is TGTGCCAGCAGTGAAGGGATTGGGACGGAAGCTTTCTTT. Translating it yields CASSEGIGTEAFF.

The table lists this clonotype with many counts. This chain links TRBV7-9 with TRBJ1-1, with D hard to call. The germline gives CDR1 SEHNR, CDR2 FQNEAQ (reference sequence). The germline V and J ends were trimmed by 0 bases and 6 bases, with 11 bases remaining between them. This CDR3 has 14 amino acids. CDR3 bases: TGTGCCAGCAGCTTAGCGGGTGCCCGGGCTGAAGCTTTCTTT. This sequence encodes CASSLAGARAEAFF.

This clonotype was recorded many times. The V and J genes are TRBV20-1 and TRBJ2-1, with D maybe TRBD1 (5 bases). The CDR3 runs 14 residues. Trimming pared 1 base from V and 2 bases from J, leaving 9 bases between. The V gene's germline CDR1 is DFQATT and CDR2 SNEGSKA (reference sequence). The CDR3, as DNA: TGCAGTGCTAGAGTTCAGGGTGCCTACAATGAGCAGTTCTTC. Its translation is CSARVQGAYNEQFF.

The chain links TRBV10-3 to TRBJ2-7, with 8 positions matching TRBD1. The CDR3 runs 16 residues. Per germline, CDR1 ENHRY and CDR2 SYGVKD. The junction had 17 bases not matched to a gene; V was cut back by 4 bases and J by 9 bases. The chain's CDR3 is CAISGCRAGGGNGQYF. Written as DNA, the CDR3 is TGTGCCATCAGTGGGTGTAGGGCAGGGGGCGGTAATGGGCAGTACTTC.

On this clonotype itself: A much larger clone lies a single base off, so this may be a read error. The V gene is TRBV11-2, the J gene TRBJ2-4, with 10 bases fitting TRBD1. Germline V CDR1 and CDR2: SGHAT, FQNNGV. J gave up 8 bases and V 5 bases, and 9 bases lay outside the gene matches. CDR3 size: 15 residues. The CDR3 loop is CASSIRTGGGDIQYF. CDR3 coding DNA: TGTGCCAGCAGCATTCGGACAGGGGGGGGAGACATTCAGTACTTC. Supplemented by reference TRBV11-2 and TRBJ2-4, the full variable domain reads EAGVAQSPRYKIIEKRQSVAFWCNPISGHATLYWYQQILGQGPKLLIQFQNNGVVDDSQLPKDRFSAERLKGVDSTLKIQPAKLEDSAVYLCASSIRTGGGDIQYFGAGTRLSVL.

This chain uses TRBV7-6 with TRBJ2-5; 14 nucleotides agree with TRBD2. With 7 bases clipped from V and 4 bases from J, the junction kept 14 bases outside the gene matches. This CDR3 contains 18 residues. Germline V gene data show CDR1 as SGHVS and CDR2 as FNYEAQ. The CDR3 spells CASTTGTSGGFWGETQYF. CDR3 sequence (DNA): TGTGCCAGCACCACCGGGACTAGCGGGGGTTTCTGGGGAGAGACCCAGTACTTC.

This clonotype was found a few times. The V and J genes are TRBV30 and TRBJ2-7, with D possibly TRBD2 on 6 matching bases. Trimming cost V 1 base and J 2 bases, with 18 bases left between them. The germline CDR1 and CDR2 sequences are GTSNPN and SVGIG (reference sequence). The CDR3 is 16 residues long. For the CDR3, the DNA is TGTGCCTGGAGTGCTTGGCGGGATATTGGTACCTACGAGCAGTACTTC. It is translated as CAWSAWRDIGTYEQYF.

This clonotype appeared many times. The J gene is TRBJ1-1, the V gene TRBV7-9, with a tentative D call TRBD1 (6 bases). Trimming shortened V by 6 bases and J by 0 bases, and 14 bases separated the two germline ends. In germline, CDR1 is SEHNR, CDR2 FQNEAQ (reference sequence). The CDR3 is made up of 15 amino acids. Here the CDR3 DNA reads TGTGCCAGCAGTCACTGGAGACAGGTGAACACTGAAGCTTTCTTT. This gives the protein CASSHWRQVNTEAFF.

Points on this clonotype: A read error may be the cause here, since a much bigger clone is one base away. The V call is TRBV4-1, the J call TRBJ1-5, with 7 bases matching TRBD1. There are 13 residues in the CDR3. Germline assignment: CDR1 MGHRA and CDR2 YSYEKL. The CDR3: CASGQTGNQPQHF. For the CDR3, the DNA is TGCGCCAGCGGCCAGACAGGGAATCAGCCCCAGCATTTT.

V usage is TRBV9 and J usage is TRBJ1-6, with 8 bases fitting TRBD1. J lost 9 bases, V lost 2 bases, and 4 bases had no gene match. There are 14 residues in the CDR3. Germline CDR1 SGDLS, CDR2 YYNGEE. The CDR3 spells CASSVGTGSSPLHF. The CDR3 DNA sequence: TGTGCCAGCAGCGTGGGGACAGGCAGTTCACCCCTCCACTTT.

This clonotype appeared a single time. This chain links TRBV20-1 with TRBJ1-6; possible D gene TRBD1, 5 bases. The CDR3 is 13 amino acids. CDR1 is DFQATT and CDR2 is SNEGSKA in the germline V gene (reference sequence). With 6 bases removed from V and 10 bases from J, the gap between germline ends came to 16 bases. Written as DNA, the CDR3 is TGCAGTGCGGGTTCAGGGCCTTCATCACCCCTCCACTTT. This encodes CSAGSGPSSPLHF.

V usage is TRBV25-1 and J usage is TRBJ1-3, with no clear D. The V gene lost 0 bases and the J gene lost 0 bases, with 15 bases spanning the gap. This CDR3 comprises 18 residues. The germline CDR1 and CDR2 sequences are MGHDK and SYGVNS. The CDR3 region has the DNA TGTGCCAGCAGTGAATATCTCCTCGCCCCTCCCTCTGGAAACACCATATATTTT. Protein sequence: CASSEYLLAPPSGNTIYF.

This clonotype was counted many times. The chain is built from TRBV6-5 and TRBJ2-1; D uncertain. The ends were cut back, 4 bases at V and 12 bases at J, with 10 bases in the middle. This CDR3 contains 11 residues. Germline CDR1 reads MNHEY; CDR2 reads SVGAGI. The CDR3 protein is CASSFGWRQFF. CDR3 bases: TGTGCCAGCAGTTTCGGCTGGCGGCAGTTCTTC.

Remarks on this clonotype: Just one base apart from a much larger clone, this may be a read error. This rearrangement joins TRBV6-5 to TRBJ2-1; D might be TRBD2 (5 bases). The CDR3 totals 14 residues. Germline V gene data show CDR1 as MNHEY and CDR2 as SVGAGI. CDR3 nucleotide sequence: TGTGCCAGCAGTTACAAAGACGAGCGGTATGAGCAGTCCTTC. It encodes CASSYKDERYEQSF.

This clonotype has only a few counts. The CDR3 region has the DNA TGTGCCAGCTCACCTTCGGACTGGGACGGTGAGCAGTTCTTC. Translating it yields CASSPSDWDGEQFF. This rearrangement joins TRBV18 to TRBJ2-1; D is possibly TRBD1 or TRBD2 (5 bases each). Germline V gene data show CDR1 as KGHSH and CDR2 as LQKENI. The CDR3 spans 14 residues. Trimming cost V 3 bases and J 9 bases, with 15 bases left between them.

The CDR3 coding sequence is TGTGCCATCCAACTCCGAGAGGGACCTAGTAAGACCTACGAGCAGTACTTC. Translated, it gives CAIQLREGPSKTYEQYF. The chain employs TRBV10-3 and TRBJ2-7; D possibly matches TRBD1 or TRBD2 (5 bases each). CDR1 is ENHRY and CDR2 is SYGVKD in the germline V gene. V lost 8 bases to trimming and J lost 2 bases, with 25 bases between them. This CDR3 is built from 17 residues.

This clonotype came up a few times. This chain uses TRBV20-1 with TRBJ1-6; tentative D call: TRBD1 (5 bases). V lost 4 bases, J lost 9 bases, and 13 bases lay in between. There are 13 residues in the CDR3. Germline V CDR1 and CDR2: DFQATT, SNEGSKA (reference sequence). The CDR3 sequence: CSAIAGMGSPLHF. In nucleotides, the CDR3 is TGCAGTGCTATTGCAGGGATGGGTTCACCCCTCCACTTT.

This chain uses TRBV10-3 with TRBJ1-1; D is ambiguous. Looked up from germline, CDR1 is ENHRY and CDR2 is SYGVKD. V was clipped by 5 bases and J by 3 bases, with 7 bases between them. The CDR3 length is 12 residues. The CDR3 sequence is CAISLSDTEAFF. The CDR3 region has the DNA TGTGCCATCAGTCTATCAGACACTGAAGCTTTCTTT.